Below are 23 T cell receptor beta chains sequenced from a single sample in a study of T and B cells in COVID-19 patients. Blood genomic DNA input for TRB amplification was roughly 250-550 ng. BIOMED2 TRB-A/B primer pools were used in multiplex TRB PCR. TCRdb reprocessed the multiplex PCR reads via MiXCR and lists one record per CDR3 protein. The sample shows 7,000 to 10,000 distinct CDR3 sequences, about 30% of them seen only once. Sequencing was carried out using blood. The origin of the receptors is a human donor with active COVID-19.

By sample fraction, this clonotype is medium-sized. V usage is TRBV5-4 and J usage is TRBJ2-2; 8 nucleotides line up with TRBD2. This CDR3 comprises 16 residues. The junction had 11 bases not matched to a gene; V was cut back by 4 bases and J by 6 bases. Germline V gene lookup returns CDR1 SGHNT and CDR2 YYREEE (reference sequence). CDR3 loop: CASSPSRTSTAGELFF. CDR3 DNA sequence: TGTGCCAGCAGCCCTTCCAGGACTAGCACCGCCGGGGAGCTGTTTTTT.

V is TRBV5-1 and J is TRBJ2-2; no definite D call. The germline V gene encodes CDR1 SGHRS and CDR2 YFSETQ. The CDR3 spans 13 residues. The V gene lost 4 bases and the J gene lost 1 base, with 5 bases spanning the gap. CDR3 protein: CASSPMNTGELFF. The DNA for the CDR3 is TGCGCCAGCAGCCCTATGAACACCGGGGAGCTGTTTTTT.

In this sample, this clonotype turned up a few times. This chain joins TRBV20-1 and TRBJ2-5; D is ambiguous. Trimming removed 7 bases at V and 7 bases at J, with 13 bases between. Germline V lookup: CDR1 DFQATT, CDR2 SNEGSKA (reference sequence). CDR3 size: 11 residues. CDR3 sequence: CSVHSSGTQYF. The CDR3 DNA is TGCAGTGTACACTCGTCAGGGACCCAGTACTTC.

In this sample, this clonotype is medium-sized. The chain recombines TRBV6-6 with TRBJ2-5; D unresolved. CDR3 length: 11 amino acids. Germline assignment: CDR1 MNHNY and CDR2 SVGAGI (reference sequence). V was pared by 2 bases and J by 10 bases, with 8 bases between. The CDR3 sequence: CASSYGEYQYF. The CDR3 coding sequence is TGTGCCAGCAGTTACGGGGAATACCAGTACTTC.

The rearrangement joins TRBV7-9 to TRBJ1-6; D uncertain. V lost 5 bases and J 6 bases, leaving 14 bases between the germline ends. CDR3 size: 15 residues. CDR1 is SEHNR, CDR2 FQNEAQ, per germline (reference sequence). In DNA, the CDR3 is TGTGCCAGCAGCCTGAGTGGGAATGCTAATTCACCCCTCCACTTT. Residues: CASSLSGNANSPLHF.

This clonotype turned up a few times. The chain joins TRBV24-1 to TRBJ2-1; 10 bases are shared with TRBD2. Germline V gives CDR1 KGHDR, CDR2 SFDVKD. With 2 bases clipped from V and 8 bases from J, the junction kept 8 bases outside the gene matches. There are 16 residues in the CDR3. The CDR3, as DNA: TGTGCCACCAGTGATTCCCAGCGGGGGGGCGGAGATGAGCAGTTCTTC. Encoded protein: CATSDSQRGGGDEQFF.

This clonotype was counted only a few times. The chain links TRBV20-1 to TRBJ2-1; 9 positions agree with TRBD1. Germline trimming cut 1 base from V and 1 base from J; bases unmatched to any gene: 5. This CDR3 contains 16 residues. Germline CDR1 is DFQATT and CDR2 is SNEGSKA (reference sequence). CDR3 residues: CSARVSDRGSYNEQFF. The CDR3 coding sequence is TGCAGTGCTAGAGTGTCCGACAGGGGGTCCTACAATGAGCAGTTCTTC.

This clonotype was seen a handful of times. V gene TRBV20-1 combines with J gene TRBJ2-3, with 7 bases fitting TRBD1. CDR1 is DFQATT, CDR2 SNEGSKA, per germline (reference sequence). This CDR3 has 11 amino acids. The trim removed 8 bases at V and 5 bases at J, leaving 4 bases unmatched. The CDR3 spells CSTYRGDTQYF. DNA for the CDR3: TGCAGTACATACAGGGGAGATACGCAGTATTTT.

About this clonotype itself: A much larger clone is a single base away; this may be a read error. V and J are TRBV5-6 and TRBJ2-7; D may correspond to TRBD1 or TRBD2 (6 bases each). The germline CDR1 and CDR2 sequences are SGHDT and YYEEEE. This CDR3 contains 14 residues. The ends were cut back, 7 bases at V and 3 bases at J, with 17 bases in the middle. The CDR3 coding sequence is TGTGCCAGCGTACCTTGGGGGGCCGACTACGAGCAGTACGTC. Amino acids: CASVPWGADYEQYV.

The CDR3 DNA follows: TGTGCCAGCAGCACGCAGGACCGTACCGGGGAGCTGTTTTTT. Its translation is CASSTQDRTGELFF. V gene TRBV7-9 combines with J gene TRBJ2-2, with D unclear. CDR1 is SEHNR, CDR2 FQNEAQ, per germline (reference sequence). Trimming pared 5 bases from V and 5 bases from J, leaving 12 bases between. CDR3 length: 14 residues. The variable domain in full, with the rest retrieved from reference TRBV7-9 and TRBJ2-2, is DTGVSQNPRHKITKRGQNVTFRCDPISEHNRLYWYRQTLGQGPEFLTYFQNEAQLEKSRLLSDRFSAERPKGSFSTLEIQRTEQGDSAMYLCASSTQDRTGELFFGEGSRLTVL.

This clonotype was found a few times. The chain carries TRBV6-1 and TRBJ2-1; 8 bases are a match to TRBD1. The V and J ends lost 7 bases and 6 bases, in that order; junction bases with no gene match: 14. CDR3 size: 16 residues. CDR1 MNHNS and CDR2 SASEGT come from the germline V gene. CDR3 loop: CASIPAGQGKGNEQFF. The CDR3, as DNA: TGTGCCAGCATTCCCGCTGGACAGGGTAAGGGCAATGAGCAGTTCTTC.

The V call is TRBV5-1, the J call TRBJ2-3, with 7 nucleotides matching TRBD1. The germline V gene has CDR1 SGHRS and CDR2 YFSETQ. The J segment lost 2 bases and the V segment lost 6 bases, leaving 6 bases of the junction unmatched. The CDR3 extends over 14 amino acids. The DNA for the CDR3 is TGCGCCAGCACCGAGGGGGCGTACACAGATACGCAGTATTTT. As protein: CASTEGAYTDTQYF.

J is TRBJ2-6 and V is TRBV10-3; D is possibly TRBD2 (6 bases). V was pared by 3 bases and J by 4 bases, with 16 bases between. CDR3 size: 17 residues. Germline V gene data show CDR1 as ENHRY and CDR2 as SYGVKD. For the CDR3, the DNA is TGTGCCATCAGTGAAGGTGGCGGGAACACAGGGGCCAACGTCCTGACTTTC. Its translation is CAISEGGGNTGANVLTF.

This chain uses TRBV4-1 with TRBJ1-2; D is unresolved. Trimming removed 0 bases at V and 4 bases at J, with 12 bases between. The CDR3 length is 15 residues. The germline V gene encodes CDR1 MGHRA and CDR2 YSYEKL. The CDR3 here is CASSQDGPSSYGYTF. The CDR3 bases are TGCGCCAGCAGCCAAGATGGACCATCATCCTATGGCTACACCTTC.

This clonotype is medium-sized within its sample. The chain is built from TRBV15 and TRBJ2-7, with TRBD1 matching 7 bases. Germline V gene sequence: CDR1 LNHNV, CDR2 YYDKDF (reference sequence). V was clipped by 5 bases and J by 3 bases; unmatched bases: 7. The CDR3 contains 14 residues. The CDR3 DNA follows: TGTGCCACCAGCGAAAGCTGGGACAGCTACGAGCAGTACGTC. Protein product: CATSESWDSYEQYV.

This clonotype rates as medium-sized. This sequence joins TRBV18 and TRBJ2-2; D not certain. The length of the CDR3 is 17 residues. Trimming removed 2 bases from V and 3 bases from J, with 16 bases in between. The germline gives CDR1 KGHSH, CDR2 LQKENI. The CDR3 reads CASSPEVQVSYTGELFF. The CDR3 region has the DNA TGTGCCAGCTCACCAGAGGTACAAGTGAGTTACACCGGGGAGCTGTTTTTT.

In this sample, this clonotype turned up a few times. This rearrangement joins TRBV5-6 to TRBJ1-6, with 8 positions matching TRBD1. Germline CDR1 SGHDT, CDR2 YYEEEE. Germline trimming cut 4 bases from V and 6 bases from J; bases unmatched to any gene: 6. CDR3 size: 15 residues. Here the CDR3 reads CASSQRTGRNSPLHF. CDR3 sequence (DNA): TGTGCCAGCAGCCAACGGACAGGGCGTAATTCACCCCTCCACTTT.

The chain joins TRBV10-3 to TRBJ2-5; either TRBD1 or TRBD2 may fit D (6 bases each). Trimming removed 3 bases at V and 5 bases at J, with 13 bases between. CDR3 size: 14 residues. CDR1 ENHRY and CDR2 SYGVKD come from the germline V gene. The CDR3 loop is CAISEKGGGETQYF. Written as DNA, the CDR3 is TGTGCCATCAGTGAAAAGGGGGGCGGGGAGACCCAGTACTTC.

Comments on this clonotype: A much larger clone lies a single base off, so this may be a read error. The chain uses TRBV12-3 or TRBV12-4 and TRBJ2-1; possible D gene TRBD2, 6 bases. The CDR3 contains 15 residues. CDR3 protein: CASSITSGTSNEHFF. For the CDR3, the DNA is TGTGCCAGCAGCATAACATCCGGGACTTCAAATGAGCATTTCTTC.

The CDR3 loop is CSVRGRGGNTEAFF. CDR3 DNA: TGCAGTGTGAGGGGCAGGGGCGGGAACACTGAAGCTTTCTTT. This chain links TRBV20-1 with TRBJ1-1; possible D gene TRBD1, 6 bases. Per germline, CDR1 DFQATT and CDR2 SNEGSKA (reference sequence). Deletions cut 7 bases from V and 1 base from J, with 16 bases between. CDR3 length: 14 residues.

This clonotype appeared once. The rearrangement links TRBV12-3 or TRBV12-4 to TRBJ1-1; D is unclear. The CDR3 has 14 amino acids. V lost 6 bases and J 1 base, leaving 12 bases between the germline ends. CDR3 loop: CASSRGGKNTEAFF. The CDR3 DNA sequence: TGTGCCAGCAGCCGCGGAGGAAAGAACACTGAAGCTTTCTTT.

Worth noting for this clonotype: At one of its ends the junction is not consistent with the germline gene, which may arise from a read error. J is TRBJ1-4 and V is TRBV19, with a possible D match to TRBD1 (6 bases). The CDR3 runs 15 residues. Germline V gives CDR1 LNHDA, CDR2 SQIVND (reference sequence). The DNA for the CDR3 is TGTGCCAGTAGTAGGGCGGGCAGGGGTGGAGAAAGACTGTTTTTT. As protein: CASSRAGRGGERLFF.

This sequence joins TRBV6-5 and TRBJ2-7; no definite D call. V was cut by 6 bases and J by 6 bases, with 9 bases left in between. Germline-derived CDR1 and CDR2 are MNHEY and SVGAGI. The CDR3 runs to 11 residues. This chain's CDR3 is CASSPGPEQYF. The CDR3 nucleotides read TGTGCCAGCAGCCCCGGACCCGAGCAGTACTTC.